This T cell receptor beta chain was sequenced in a study of beta chain features in type 1 diabetes. Findings and caveats of the study: Type 1 diabetes patients had moderately but significantly shorter TCRB CDR3s in all four CD4+ subsets.

The whole isolated RNA underwent reverse transcription, so sequencing captured expressed TCRB transcripts. It was found that naive, central memory and regulatory T cell samples averaged around 3.8 million reads. TCRdb's table, derived via immunoSEQ multiplex PCR, lists solely in-frame clones and lacks some. The sample carries roughly 370,000 clones, 14% recorded once. Germline loops: CDR1 SGHNT, CDR2 YENEEA. This CDR3 contains 16 residues. V lost 1 base, J lost 9 bases, and 10 bases stayed unmatched. This clone was counted only a few times. Its antigen is currently unknown. The gene calls are TRBV11-3 and TRBJ2-1, with 9 bases lining up with TRBD2. This clonotype was obtained from a man younger than 40 in good health. Material for sequencing was naive CD4+ T cells from blood. CDR3: CASSLGVPSGKGEQFF. The CDR3 DNA sequence: TGTGCCAGCAGCTTAGGAGTTCCTAGCGGGAAGGGTGAGCAGTTCTTC.